A single sample is the source of the 9 T cell receptor beta chains below, sequenced in a study of T cells in Graves' hyperthyroidism and ophthalmopathy. Researchers took RNA transcripts and amplified the TCR beta CDR3 regions from them. First-round RT-PCR targeting the TCR CDR3 was performed with the HTBI primer set. TCRdb ran MiXCR on the multiplex PCR reads and lists one entry per CDR3 protein. The table lists fewer than 55,000 distinct CDR3 sequences, roughly 56% of them singletons, with around a third in the top ten. Sequenced: peripheral blood or thyroid tissue (not recorded which). Source of these receptors: a man aged 18-30 years with Graves' hyperthyroidism.

This clonotype appeared many times. The CDR3 spells CASSLAQGSGELFF. The CDR3 bases are TGTGCCAGCAGCTTAGCGCAGGGATCCGGGGAGCTGTTTTTT. The V and J genes are TRBV7-2 and TRBJ2-2; perhaps TRBD1 as D (5 bases). V was trimmed by 0 bases and J by 6 bases, leaving 8 bases between them. The CDR3 is made up of 14 amino acids. Germline V gene lookup returns CDR1 SGHTA and CDR2 FQGNSA.

This clonotype was seen ten or more times. The chain carries TRBV4-3 and TRBJ1-6; tentatively, D is TRBD1 (6 bases). The ends were cut back, 4 bases at V and 7 bases at J, with 14 bases in the middle. This CDR3 is built from 15 residues. Germline CDR1 LGHNA, CDR2 YSLEER. DNA for the CDR3: TGCGCCAGCAGCCCCCACAGGGAGGGGAATTCACCCCTCCACTTT. It is translated as CASSPHREGNSPLHF.

The count of this clonotype is one. J is TRBJ1-1 and V is TRBV20-1; a weak D match, TRBD1 (6 bases). Trimming took off 6 bases at V and 1 base at J, with 9 bases between the two ends. This CDR3 comprises 12 residues. CDR1 is DFQATT, CDR2 SNEGSKA, per germline (reference sequence). The DNA for the CDR3 is TGCAGTGCGACGGACAGGAACACTGAAGCTTTCTTT. Translated, it gives CSATDRNTEAFF.

J is TRBJ2-7 and V is TRBV7-8, with 14 nucleotides matching TRBD2. After removal of 4 bases from V and 4 bases from J, the junction contained 3 bases not matched to a gene. CDR1 and CDR2 from the germline V gene are SGHVS and FQNEAQ. The CDR3 extends over 15 amino acids. The CDR3 DNA follows: TGTGCCAGCAGCTCTCGGACTAGCGGGAGGTACGAGCAGTACTTC. Its translation: CASSSRTSGRYEQYF.

The rearrangement links TRBV7-2 to TRBJ1-6; 8 bases are a match to TRBD1. The CDR3 has 14 amino acids. The germline V gene has CDR1 SGHTA and CDR2 FQGNSA. J gave up 10 bases and V 0 bases, and 2 bases lay outside the gene matches. For the CDR3, the DNA is TGTGCCAGCAGCTTAGCCGACAGGGGCTCACCCCTCCACTTT. Protein product: CASSLADRGSPLHF.

This clonotype was counted a few times. V and J are TRBV10-3 and TRBJ1-5; D is ambiguous. The CDR3 is 14 residues long. Trimming shortened V by 3 bases and J by 2 bases, and 8 bases separated the two germline ends. Germline lookup yields CDR1 ENHRY and CDR2 SYGVKD. Written as DNA, the CDR3 is TGTGCCATCAGTGAAGGTCAGGGCAATCAGCCCCAGCATTTT. The encoded protein is CAISEGQGNQPQHF.

The chain employs TRBV7-2 and TRBJ2-5; 10 bases are shared with TRBD1. After removal of 2 bases from V and 3 bases from J, the junction contained 3 bases not matched to a gene. CDR1 and CDR2 (germline): SGHTA, FQGNSA. CDR3 size: 15 residues. Written as DNA, the CDR3 is TGTGCCAGCAGCTTAATTGGGACAGGGGAAGAGACCCAGTACTTC. It translates to CASSLIGTGEETQYF.

This clonotype was counted at least ten times. This sequence joins TRBV5-1 and TRBJ2-7; D is unresolved. The CDR3 is 12 residues long. Trimming took 0 bases from V and 4 from J, leaving 5 bases between them. The germline V gene has CDR1 SGHRS and CDR2 YFSETQ. The CDR3 sequence: CASSLDEYEQYF. The CDR3 DNA sequence: TGCGCCAGCAGCTTGGATGAATACGAGCAGTACTTC.

About this clonotype: The conserved phenylalanine or tryptophan is not found at the CDR3 terminus, so this likely reflects a read error. It is unclear where the CDR3 begins or ends on the DNA, so no DNA is shown, and the CDR3 is as TCRdb lists it. The chain has TRBV15 and TRBJ1-2; TRBD1, the table's D call, lacks a check against the DNA. The CDR3 comprises 12 residues, both ends counted. From germline, CDR1 is LNHNV and CDR2 YYDKDF (reference sequence). CDR3: CATSSQRGQLLS.